This T cell receptor (beta chain) was identified in a study of shared clonotypes between healthy human individuals. Naive-designated CD8 cells lacked CD45RO, were positively enriched for CCR7, and omitted terminally differentiated effector memory CD45RA+ cells. Details on this clone: Its target is unknown.

V dropped 3 bases and J dropped 0; count of bases not matched to a gene: 8. Germline loops: CDR1 LNHNV, CDR2 YYDKDF (reference sequence). The CDR3 runs to 17 residues. Sequencing was performed with immunoSEQ multiplex PCR; in TCRdb, only in-frame clones are kept and a portion is missing. The top ten clones hold about 1.7% of a sample with about 1.9 million clones, 90% to 95% of them seen once. Study-wide results and caveats: Naive CD4 clonotypes overlapped across several donors at approximately 4.5%. Compared with clonotypes that all four donors shared, non-shared clonotypes had lower generation probabilities.

The TCR originated in a man aged 18 to 30 in good health. Some clones in this sample may be carry-over from other donors' samples. The rearrangement links TRBV15 to TRBJ1-2; 9 positions agree with TRBD1. Sequenced sample: naive CD8+ T cells from PBMCs. This chain's CDR3 is CATSRFYRTGANYGYTF. The CDR3 region has the DNA TGTGCCACCAGCAGGTTTTATAGGACAGGGGCTAACTATGGCTACACCTTC.